These T cell receptor beta chains were read from a single sample in a study of T-cell reconstitution after alpha-beta-depleted transplantation in children. TCRdb reanalysed the PCR reads using MiXCR and keeps one entry per CDR3 protein. This sample has 600,000 to 700,000 distinct CDR3 sequences, with approximately 16% found just once. The sequenced sample was PBMCs from the stem cell graft donor, obtained from the stem cell graft. All receptors come from a human donor who donated a stem cell graft to a child with acute myeloid leukemia. Each CDR3 is given with its conserved first and last residue. A D gene is named only where the DNA matches it firmly. Some rows mark clone size as missing; the rest say once, few, many or name a class of expanded clone.

J gene: TRBJ1-1
V gene: TRBV20-1
clone size: many
D gene: -
CDR3 DNA: TGCAGTGCTGGGAATCCGGGACAACGCACTGAAGCTTTCTTT
CDR3 protein: CSAGNPGQRTEAFF

J gene: TRBJ1-2
V gene: TRBV27
clone size: many
D gene: TRBD1
CDR3 DNA: TGTGCCAGCAGTTTAAGAACGGGGCAGGGGGATCCGACGAATGGCTACACCTTC
CDR3 protein: CASSLRTGQGDPTNGYTF

J gene: TRBJ2-1
V gene: TRBV24-1
clone size: -
D gene: TRBD2
CDR3 DNA: TGTGCCACCGGACTAGCGGGCAATGAGCAGTTCTTC
CDR3 protein: CATGLAGNEQFF

J gene: TRBJ2-2
V gene: TRBV12-3/TRBV12-4
clone size: many
D gene: TRBD2
CDR3 DNA: TGTGCCAGCAGGCGGACTAGCCCCGGGGAGCTGTTTTTT
CDR3 protein: CASRRTSPGELFF

J gene: TRBJ2-7
V gene: TRBV29-1
clone size: many
D gene: -
CDR3 DNA: TGCAGCGTTGGGGACCACTCCTACGAGCAGTACTTC
CDR3 protein: CSVGDHSYEQYF

J gene: TRBJ2-3
V gene: TRBV30
clone size: -
D gene: -
CDR3 DNA: TGTGCCTGGAGTAATCAGGGAATAAGCACAGATACGCAGTATTTT
CDR3 protein: CAWSNQGISTDTQYF

J gene: TRBJ2-1
V gene: TRBV6-1
clone size: many
D gene: -
CDR3 DNA: TGTGCCAGCACCCCTGTCCCCCTGGGCAAATACAATGAGCAGTTCTTC
CDR3 protein: CASTPVPLGKYNEQFF

J gene: TRBJ1-5
V gene: TRBV5-5
clone size: few
D gene: TRBD1
CDR3 DNA: TGTGCCAGCAGCTTGGCCTTCACAGGGGGCAGGCAGCCCCAGCATTTT
CDR3 protein: CASSLAFTGGRQPQHF

J gene: TRBJ2-3
V gene: TRBV6-2/TRBV6-3
clone size: -
D gene: -
CDR3 DNA: TGTGCCAGCAGTTACTTTGTCCCACCGGGACCTCCGGCTGGGTGGGGGAGCACAGATACGCAGTATTTT
CDR3 protein: CASSYFVPPGPPAGWGSTDTQYF

J gene: TRBJ2-2
V gene: TRBV9
clone size: -
D gene: -
CDR3 DNA: TGTGCCAGCAGCGTAACCCTACTCGGGACCGGGGAGCTGTTTTTT
CDR3 protein: CASSVTLLGTGELFF

J gene: TRBJ2-2
V gene: TRBV4-3
clone size: few
D gene: -
CDR3 DNA: TGCGCCAGCAGCCATGCCCCAAACACCGGGGAGCTGTTTTTT
CDR3 protein: CASSHAPNTGELFF

J gene: TRBJ2-5
V gene: TRBV6-1
clone size: many
D gene: TRBD2
CDR3 DNA: TGTGCCAGCAGTGTTAGCGGGGGACTTGAGACCCAGTACTTC
CDR3 protein: CASSVSGGLETQYF

J gene: TRBJ2-7
V gene: TRBV29-1
clone size: many
D gene: -
CDR3 DNA: TGCAGCGTTGAGTGGGTGGACGAGCAGTACTTC
CDR3 protein: CSVEWVDEQYF

J gene: TRBJ2-7
V gene: TRBV7-2
clone size: many
D gene: TRBD1
CDR3 DNA: TGTGCCAGCAGCTTAGCTGCGGAGACAGGGCGCTACGAGCAGTACTTC
CDR3 protein: CASSLAAETGRYEQYF

J gene: TRBJ2-5
V gene: TRBV28
clone size: -
D gene: TRBD2
CDR3 DNA: TGTGCCAGCAGTTTACGGGAGGCCCAAGAGACCCAGTACTTC
CDR3 protein: CASSLREAQETQYF

J gene: TRBJ1-2
V gene: TRBV25-1
clone size: -
D gene: -
CDR3 DNA: TGTGCCAGCAGTGACCGGGGACGCCACTATGGCTACACCTTC
CDR3 protein: CASSDRGRHYGYTF

J gene: TRBJ2-2
V gene: TRBV3-1
clone size: -
D gene: -
CDR3 DNA: TGTGCCAGCAGCCAAGTGACGGGGGACACCGGGGAGCTGTTTTTT
CDR3 protein: CASSQVTGDTGELFF

J gene: TRBJ1-5
V gene: TRBV20-1
clone size: few
D gene: TRBD1
CDR3 DNA: TGCAGTGCTACCCGACAGGGGGTAAGAGGCAATCAGCCCCAGCATTTT
CDR3 protein: CSATRQGVRGNQPQHF

J gene: TRBJ2-7
V gene: TRBV7-2
clone size: -
D gene: -
CDR3 DNA: TGTGCCAGCAGCCCCGCTCCAACAGGTTATTTTTCCTACGAGCAGTACTTC
CDR3 protein: CASSPAPTGYFSYEQYF

J gene: TRBJ2-1
V gene: TRBV5-1
clone size: few
D gene: TRBD2
CDR3 DNA: TGCGCCAGCAGCTTGCGGGGAGGGGACAATGAGCAGTTCTTC
CDR3 protein: CASSLRGGDNEQFF

J gene: TRBJ2-1
V gene: TRBV20-1
clone size: many
D gene: -
CDR3 DNA: TGCAGTGCTAGAGATATAGAGGGCTCCTACAATGAGCAGTTCTTC
CDR3 protein: CSARDIEGSYNEQFF

J gene: TRBJ2-7
V gene: TRBV5-1
clone size: few
D gene: -
CDR3 DNA: TGCGCCAGCAGCTTCTCCGGAACGACGGAACCCCCCGGCGAGCAGTACTTC
CDR3 protein: CASSFSGTTEPPGEQYF

J gene: TRBJ2-6
V gene: TRBV20-1
clone size: few
D gene: -
CDR3 DNA: TGCAGTGCTAGAGATGTGGTCTTGGCTGGGGCCAACGTCCTGACTTTC
CDR3 protein: CSARDVVLAGANVLTF

J gene: TRBJ2-7
V gene: TRBV7-2
clone size: many
D gene: -
CDR3 DNA: TGTGCCAGCAGCTTATTCGACTACGAGCAGTACTTC
CDR3 protein: CASSLFDYEQYF

J gene: TRBJ1-2
V gene: TRBV6-1
clone size: few
D gene: -
CDR3 DNA: TGTGCCAGCACCCCCACCCGAAGGGGCGGCTACACCTTC
CDR3 protein: CASTPTRRGGYTF

J gene: TRBJ2-3
V gene: TRBV20-1
clone size: few
D gene: -
CDR3 DNA: TGCAGTGCTAGAGGGGGCGGGCGGGGAATCACAGATACGCAGTATTTT
CDR3 protein: CSARGGGRGITDTQYF

J gene: TRBJ2-7
V gene: TRBV6-5
clone size: many
D gene: -
CDR3 DNA: TGTGCCAGCAGTTACGACTACGCTCCCTACGAGCAGTACTTC
CDR3 protein: CASSYDYAPYEQYF

J gene: TRBJ2-5
V gene: TRBV10-3
clone size: few
D gene: -
CDR3 DNA: TGTGCCATCAGTGGGGAAACGTCCGGCAAGACCCAGTACTTC
CDR3 protein: CAISGETSGKTQYF

J gene: TRBJ1-1
V gene: TRBV14
clone size: -
D gene: -
CDR3 DNA: TGTGCCAGCAGCCAAGATCCGTCCTACACTGAAGCTTTCTTT
CDR3 protein: CASSQDPSYTEAFF

J gene: TRBJ2-1
V gene: TRBV13
clone size: -
D gene: -
CDR3 DNA: TGTGCCAGCAGCTTAGGAGGGTTTAGGCGGTTCTTC
CDR3 protein: CASSLGGFRRFF

J gene: TRBJ1-1
V gene: TRBV5-6
clone size: few
D gene: TRBD1
CDR3 DNA: TGTGCCAGCAGCTTGGTCGCGACAGGGATCGACACTGAAGCTTTCTTT
CDR3 protein: CASSLVATGIDTEAFF

J gene: TRBJ1-5
V gene: TRBV20-1
clone size: many
D gene: TRBD1
CDR3 DNA: TGCAGTGCTAAGGGACAGGGACTTAATCAGCCCCAGCATTTT
CDR3 protein: CSAKGQGLNQPQHF

J gene: TRBJ2-1
V gene: TRBV20-1
clone size: -
D gene: -
CDR3 DNA: TGCAGTGCTAGGAACCGGGACTTTTACAATGAGCAGTTCTTC
CDR3 protein: CSARNRDFYNEQFF

J gene: TRBJ1-4
V gene: TRBV6-1
clone size: -
D gene: -
CDR3 DNA: TGTGCCAGCAGTCCTCTCAGGGGACCAACTAATGAAAAACTGTTTTTT
CDR3 protein: CASSPLRGPTNEKLFF

J gene: TRBJ2-1
V gene: TRBV12-3/TRBV12-4
clone size: many
D gene: -
CDR3 DNA: TGTGCCAGCAGTTTAATCAGGGGCAATGAGCAGTTCTTC
CDR3 protein: CASSLIRGNEQFF

J gene: TRBJ2-7
V gene: TRBV20-1
clone size: many
D gene: -
CDR3 DNA: TGCAGTGGCGCAGGGGTCTACGAGCAGTACTTC
CDR3 protein: CSGAGVYEQYF

J gene: TRBJ2-5
V gene: TRBV12-3/TRBV12-4
clone size: -
D gene: -
CDR3 DNA: TGTGCCAGCAGTTTAGCCCCCACTGGAGTTGAGACCCAGTACTTC
CDR3 protein: CASSLAPTGVETQYF

J gene: TRBJ2-1
V gene: TRBV29-1
clone size: many
D gene: -
CDR3 DNA: TGCAGCGCCTTTCCAGGACGTAATGAGCAGTTCTTC
CDR3 protein: CSAFPGRNEQFF

J gene: TRBJ2-6
V gene: TRBV4-3
clone size: many
D gene: -
CDR3 DNA: TGCGCCAGCAGCCAGGGGACGCATGGGGCCAACGTCCTGACTTTC
CDR3 protein: CASSQGTHGANVLTF

J gene: TRBJ2-3
V gene: TRBV9
clone size: -
D gene: TRBD1
CDR3 DNA: TGTGCCAGCAGCGCCGGAGGACAGGGCACAGATACGCAGTATTTT
CDR3 protein: CASSAGGQGTDTQYF

J gene: TRBJ2-1
V gene: TRBV20-1
clone size: many
D gene: TRBD2
CDR3 DNA: TGCAGTGCTAAATGGGCGGGACTAGCGGGGGGCATCTCCTACAATGAGCAGTTCTTC
CDR3 protein: CSAKWAGLAGGISYNEQFF

J gene: TRBJ1-1
V gene: TRBV5-1
clone size: few
D gene: TRBD1
CDR3 DNA: TGCGCCAGCAGCCTTAGGGGACAGGCGAACACTGAAGCTTTCTTT
CDR3 protein: CASSLRGQANTEAFF

J gene: TRBJ1-1
V gene: TRBV7-9
clone size: -
D gene: -
CDR3 DNA: TGTGCCAGCAGCCCATTTAACACTGAAGCTTTCTTT
CDR3 protein: CASSPFNTEAFF

J gene: TRBJ2-5
V gene: TRBV20-1
clone size: many
D gene: -
CDR3 DNA: TGCAGTGCTAGAAAGGGATCCCCAGAGACCCAGTACTTC
CDR3 protein: CSARKGSPETQYF

J gene: TRBJ2-1
V gene: TRBV29-1
clone size: many
D gene: -
CDR3 DNA: TGCAGCGTCGACATCACGCCGTTTAATGAGCAGTTCTTC
CDR3 protein: CSVDITPFNEQFF

J gene: TRBJ2-1
V gene: TRBV13
clone size: many
D gene: -
CDR3 DNA: TGTGCCAGCAGCTTTAGACGGGGGACGGATGAGCAGTTCTTC
CDR3 protein: CASSFRRGTDEQFF

J gene: TRBJ2-2
V gene: TRBV4-3
clone size: -
D gene: TRBD1
CDR3 DNA: TGCGCCAGCAGCCGCCTACAGGGGCCCGGGGAGCTGTTTTTT
CDR3 protein: CASSRLQGPGELFF

J gene: TRBJ1-1
V gene: TRBV12-3/TRBV12-4
clone size: few
D gene: -
CDR3 DNA: TGTGCCAGCAGTTTCTATCCGGGACGGTGGGACACTGAAGCTTTCTTT
CDR3 protein: CASSFYPGRWDTEAFF

J gene: TRBJ2-1
V gene: TRBV4-2
clone size: many
D gene: -
CDR3 DNA: TGTGCCAGCAGCCAAGATCCCAGGGGGGGGAATGAGCAGTTCTTC
CDR3 protein: CASSQDPRGGNEQFF

J gene: TRBJ2-2
V gene: TRBV4-3
clone size: -
D gene: -
CDR3 DNA: TGCGCCAGCAGCCAAGGTCCAAGTCGATCCACCGGGGAGCTGTTTTTT
CDR3 protein: CASSQGPSRSTGELFF

J gene: TRBJ1-2
V gene: TRBV4-2
clone size: -
D gene: -
CDR3 DNA: TGTGCCAGCAGCCCCGGGCGACTCGTCTATGGCTACACCTTC
CDR3 protein: CASSPGRLVYGYTF

J gene: TRBJ2-1
V gene: TRBV6-1
clone size: -
D gene: -
CDR3 DNA: TGTGCCAGCCTCCTCCACGGGGGCTACACCTACAATGAGCAGTTCTTC
CDR3 protein: CASLLHGGYTYNEQFF

J gene: TRBJ1-5
V gene: TRBV30
clone size: -
D gene: -
CDR3 DNA: TGTGCCTGGAGCCCTACGGATCAGGGGATCGGGAGCAATCAGCCCCAGCATTTT
CDR3 protein: CAWSPTDQGIGSNQPQHF

J gene: TRBJ2-1
V gene: TRBV20-1
clone size: -
D gene: -
CDR3 DNA: TGCAGTGCTCAAGGTCGGGACCCGGGCTCCTACAATGAGCAGTTCTTC
CDR3 protein: CSAQGRDPGSYNEQFF

J gene: TRBJ2-7
V gene: TRBV20-1
clone size: many
D gene: TRBD1
CDR3 DNA: TGCAGTGCTAATGGGGACAGGGGACACGAGCAGTACTTC
CDR3 protein: CSANGDRGHEQYF

J gene: TRBJ2-7
V gene: TRBV29-1
clone size: many
D gene: -
CDR3 DNA: TGCAGCGTTGAAGAAACCGGGACCCCGACCTACGAGCAGTACTTC
CDR3 protein: CSVEETGTPTYEQYF

J gene: TRBJ2-2
V gene: TRBV6-2/TRBV6-3
clone size: -
D gene: -
CDR3 DNA: TGTGCCAGCAGTTCACGAAAACAGGGCATTAACACCGGGGAGCTGTTTTTT
CDR3 protein: CASSSRKQGINTGELFF

J gene: TRBJ2-5
V gene: TRBV6-1
clone size: -
D gene: TRBD1
CDR3 DNA: TGTGCCAGCAGAAGACAGGGTCCTCCAGAGACCCAGTACTTC
CDR3 protein: CASRRQGPPETQYF

J gene: TRBJ2-3
V gene: TRBV7-2
clone size: -
D gene: -
CDR3 DNA: TGTGCCAGCAGCTTAGCCGGGGGGCCCGCACGAGATACGCAGTATTTT
CDR3 protein: CASSLAGGPARDTQYF

J gene: TRBJ1-6
V gene: TRBV5-1
clone size: many
D gene: -
CDR3 DNA: TGCGCCAGCAGCGAGGGACCCAATTCACCCCTCCACTTT
CDR3 protein: CASSEGPNSPLHF